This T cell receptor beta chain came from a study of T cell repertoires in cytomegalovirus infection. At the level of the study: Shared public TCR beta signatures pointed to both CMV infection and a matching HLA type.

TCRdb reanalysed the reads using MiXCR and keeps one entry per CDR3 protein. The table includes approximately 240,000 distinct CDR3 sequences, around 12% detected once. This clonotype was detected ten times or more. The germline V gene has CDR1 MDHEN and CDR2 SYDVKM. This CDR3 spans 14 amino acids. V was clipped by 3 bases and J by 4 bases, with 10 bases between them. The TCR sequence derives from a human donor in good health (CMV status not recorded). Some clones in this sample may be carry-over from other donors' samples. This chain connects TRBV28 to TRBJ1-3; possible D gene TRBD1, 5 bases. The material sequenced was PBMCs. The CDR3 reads CASSFGASGNTIYF. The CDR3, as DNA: TGTGCCAGCAGTTTCGGGGCCTCCGGAAACACCATATATTTT.